The clone carrying this TCR beta chain was counted between two and nine times. This specimen comes from a study of T and B cells in COVID-19 patients. Each TRB amplification used about 220-500 ng of genomic DNA from blood. Multiplex PCR with BIOMED2 TRB-A/B primer pools amplified TRB rearrangements. TCRdb called the multiplex PCR reads again in MiXCR, with one record for every CDR3 protein. The sample has roughly 11,000 distinct CDR3 sequences, under 35% seen once. The CDR3 runs to 14 residues. V lost 2 bases to trimming and J lost 5 bases, with 11 bases between them. The gene calls are TRBV12-3 or TRBV12-4 and TRBJ2-3, with a possible D match to TRBD2 (6 bases). Sequenced: blood. The receptor's source is a human donor who had recovered from COVID-19. The CDR3 sequence is CASSLSGEGDTQYF. CDR3 in DNA: TGTGCCAGCAGTTTATCGGGAGAGGGAGATACGCAGTATTTT.